The clone carrying this T cell receptor beta chain has more than one count but fewer than ten. The target antigen is unknown. The gene names here belong to mouse. Coverage ceases 1 residue before the CDR3 finishes, and the germline J gene fills in the end. Specified time point: mouse harvest day 7 after allogeneic transplant. Mouse grafts combined 10^7 T-cell-depleted bone marrow cells with 10^6 splenic CD5+ T cells. Only in-frame clones appear in the TCRdb table, and some are missing; sequencing was by immunoSEQ multiplex PCR. The table lists several thousand clones, about half of them singletons. The data derive from a study of tissue T cells after allogeneic stem cell transplantation. Study-wide findings and caveats: TCR repertoires tracked anatomic similarity, regardless of disease or transplant status. Blood and spleen captured only part of the tissue TCR repertoire.

Trimming cost V 2 bases and J 8 bases, with 11 bases left between them. The germline V gene has CDR1 KGHPV and CDR2 FQNQEV (reference sequence). The CDR3 sequence is 13 residues long. J is TRBJ2-4 and V is TRBV26; D is perhaps TRBD1 or TRBD2 (6 bases each). The clonotype comes from a female BALB/c mouse given C57BL/6 T cells with graft-versus-host disease after an allogeneic hematopoietic cell transplant. Specimen: gut tissue. CDR3 sequence reads: CASSLGGAVTLYF. The sequenced part of the CDR3 DNA is TGTGCCAGCAGTCTGGGGGGCGCGGTCACCTTGTAC. The full variable domain, its missing parts supplied by reference TRBV26 and TRBJ2-4, is NSKVIQTPRYLVKGQGQKAKMRCIPEKGHPVVFWYQQNKNNEFKFLINFQNQEVLQQIDMTEKRFSAECPSNSPCSLEIQSSEAGDSALYLCASSLGGAVTLYFGAGTRLSVL.